This T cell receptor beta chain was retrieved from a study of Ad26.COV2.S vaccination and SARS-CoV-2 variants. On this clone itself: Its antigen is still unknown.

Whole-study findings and limits: Vaccine recipients posted higher spike-specific TCR breadth than their placebo counterparts.

The assay was immunoSEQ multiplex PCR, and TCRdb's table has in-frame clones only and misses some. The data hold some 290,000 clones, with 70% to 90% observed a single time. Between the trimmed V and J ends, which lost 5 bases and 5 bases, there was a span of 6 bases. The V gene's germline CDR1 is SGHAT and CDR2 FQNNGV. This CDR3 is 11 amino acids long. Treatment noted: approximately 18 received Ad26.COV2.S at low or high dose, single or two shots; roughly 5 received placebo; per-sample allocation not given. At day 63 after the first vaccine or placebo injection, samples were drawn. Ad26.COV2.S expressed prefusion-stabilized spike from the original Wuhan strain.

Sequencing was performed on peripheral blood, taken in a trial of Ad26.COV2.S vaccine versus placebo. The sequence came from a person aged 18-60 years who received the Ad26.COV2.S COVID-19 vaccine or a placebo. The V gene is TRBV11-2, the J gene TRBJ2-5, with D unresolved. CDR3 protein: CASSPPETQYF. DNA of the CDR3: TGTGCCAGCAGCCCCCCGGAGACCCAGTACTTC. Full variable domain (missing parts from reference TRBV11-2 and TRBJ2-5): EAGVAQSPRYKIIEKRQSVAFWCNPISGHATLYWYQQILGQGPKLLIQFQNNGVVDDSQLPKDRFSAERLKGVDSTLKIQPAKLEDSAVYLCASSPPETQYFGPGTRLLVL.